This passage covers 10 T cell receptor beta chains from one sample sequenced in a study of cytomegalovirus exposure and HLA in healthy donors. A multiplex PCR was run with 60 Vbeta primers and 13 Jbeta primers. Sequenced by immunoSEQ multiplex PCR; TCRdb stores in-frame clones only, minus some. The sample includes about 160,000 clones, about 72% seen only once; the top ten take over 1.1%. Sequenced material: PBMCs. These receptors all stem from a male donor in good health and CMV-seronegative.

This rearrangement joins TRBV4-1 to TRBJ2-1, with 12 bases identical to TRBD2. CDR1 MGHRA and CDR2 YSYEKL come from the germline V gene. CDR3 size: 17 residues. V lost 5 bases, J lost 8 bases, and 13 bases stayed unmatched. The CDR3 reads CASSDSLLAGGQDEQFF. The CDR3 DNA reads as TGCGCCAGCAGCGATTCTCTTCTAGCGGGGGGGCAGGATGAGCAGTTCTTC.

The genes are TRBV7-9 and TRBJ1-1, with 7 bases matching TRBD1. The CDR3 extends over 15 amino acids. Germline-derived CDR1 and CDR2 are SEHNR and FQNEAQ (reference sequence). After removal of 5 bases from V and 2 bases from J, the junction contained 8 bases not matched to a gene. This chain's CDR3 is CASSPETGTNTEAFF. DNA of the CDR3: TGTGCCAGCAGCCCAGAGACAGGGACAAACACTGAAGCTTTCTTT.

The CDR3 region has the DNA TGTGCCAGCCGTCCGAGCGGACCAAGCTCCTACGAGCAGTACTTC. This codes for CASRPSGPSSYEQYF. J is TRBJ2-7 and V is TRBV28; D is possibly TRBD2 (5 bases). Germline lookup yields CDR1 MDHEN and CDR2 SYDVKM. Deletions cut 8 bases from V and 0 bases from J, with 17 bases between. The CDR3 is 15 amino acids.

The CDR3 here is CASIPTGRWTEAFF. DNA for the CDR3: TGTGCCAGCATCCCGACAGGGCGATGGACTGAAGCTTTCTTT. V is TRBV6-1 and J is TRBJ1-1; 7 positions agree with TRBD1. Germline V gene lookup returns CDR1 MNHNS and CDR2 SASEGT. V gave up 7 bases and J gave up 5 bases; unmatched junction bases: 10. This CDR3 is 14 amino acids long.

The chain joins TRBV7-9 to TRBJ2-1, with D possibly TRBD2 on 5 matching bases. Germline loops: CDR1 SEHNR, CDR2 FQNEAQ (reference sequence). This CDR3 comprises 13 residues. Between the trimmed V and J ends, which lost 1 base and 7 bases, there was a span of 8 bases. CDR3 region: CASSLGLANEQFF. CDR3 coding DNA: TGTGCCAGCAGCTTAGGTCTAGCAAATGAGCAGTTCTTC.

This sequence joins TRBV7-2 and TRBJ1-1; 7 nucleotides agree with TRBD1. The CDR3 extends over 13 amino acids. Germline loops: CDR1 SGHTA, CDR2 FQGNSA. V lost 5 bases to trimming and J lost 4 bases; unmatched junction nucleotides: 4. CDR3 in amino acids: CASSLGGFTEAFF. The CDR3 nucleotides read TGTGCCAGCAGCCTAGGGGGCTTCACTGAAGCTTTCTTT.

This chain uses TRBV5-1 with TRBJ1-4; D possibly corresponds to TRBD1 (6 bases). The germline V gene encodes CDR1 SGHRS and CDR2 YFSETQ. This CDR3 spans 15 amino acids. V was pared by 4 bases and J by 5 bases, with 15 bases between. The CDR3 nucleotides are TGCGCCAGCAGCCCCACAGGGATGACAAATGAAAAACTGTTTTTT. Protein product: CASSPTGMTNEKLFF. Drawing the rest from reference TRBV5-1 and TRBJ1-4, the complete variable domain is KAGVTQTPRYLIKTRGQQVTLSCSPISGHRSVSWYQQTPGQGLQFLFEYFSETQRNKGNFPGRFSGRQFSNSRSEMNVSTLELGDSALYLCASSPTGMTNEKLFFGSGTQLSVL.

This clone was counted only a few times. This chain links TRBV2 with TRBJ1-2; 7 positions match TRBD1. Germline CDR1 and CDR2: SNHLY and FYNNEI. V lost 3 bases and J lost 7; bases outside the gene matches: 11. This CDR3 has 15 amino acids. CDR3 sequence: CASSDPTGGGVGYTF. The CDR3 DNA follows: TGTGCCAGCAGTGACCCGACGGGAGGGGGCGTTGGCTACACCTTC.

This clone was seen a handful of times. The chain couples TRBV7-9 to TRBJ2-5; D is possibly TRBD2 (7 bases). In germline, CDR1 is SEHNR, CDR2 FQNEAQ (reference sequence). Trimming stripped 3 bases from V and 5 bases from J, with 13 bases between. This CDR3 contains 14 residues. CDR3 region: CASSFSGTRETQYF. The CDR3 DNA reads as TGTGCCAGCAGCTTCAGCGGGACACGGGAGACCCAGTACTTC.

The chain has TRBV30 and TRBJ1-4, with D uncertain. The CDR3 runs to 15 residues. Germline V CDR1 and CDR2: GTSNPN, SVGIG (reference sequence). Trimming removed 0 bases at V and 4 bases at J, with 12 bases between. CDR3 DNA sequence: TGTGCCTGGAGTGTACGTGGGCAACATAATGAAAAACTGTTTTTT. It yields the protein CAWSVRGQHNEKLFF.